The 31 T cell receptor beta chains below come from one sample, sequenced in a study of PD-L1 blockade in urothelial cancer. The sample's time point: pretreatment peripheral blood. The assay was immunoSEQ multiplex PCR, and TCRdb's table has in-frame clones only and misses some. The table lists around 66,000 clones, approximately 78% of them singletons, with roughly 1.5% in the top ten. The sample here was PBMCs, taken around atezolizumab (anti-PD-L1) treatment. The receptors were gathered from a man in his 70s with urothelial cancer.

This chain links TRBV4-1 with TRBJ1-2, with 8 bases fitting TRBD1. Germline CDR1 MGHRA, CDR2 YSYEKL. CDR3 length: 14 residues. J gave up 7 bases and V 1 base, and 5 bases lay outside the gene matches. CDR3 nucleotide sequence: TGCGCCAGCAGCCAAGGTCGACAGGGGTCTGGCTACACCTTC. Protein product: CASSQGRQGSGYTF.

The chain's CDR3 is CASSTGGTGIRQPQHF. The CDR3 coding sequence is TGTGCCAGCTCAACGGGGGGGACAGGGATCCGCCAGCCCCAGCATTTT. The chain recombines TRBV18 with TRBJ1-5; 9 bases match TRBD1. CDR3 length: 16 amino acids. From germline, CDR1 is KGHSH and CDR2 LQKENI. Trimming took 5 bases from V and 7 from J; bases not matched to a gene: 12.

This clone appeared a single time. The chain employs TRBV11-3 and TRBJ2-3, with a tentative D call TRBD1 (5 bases). The CDR3 extends over 16 amino acids. Looked up from germline, CDR1 is SGHNT and CDR2 is YENEEA. The ends were cut back, 8 bases at V and 2 bases at J, with 20 bases in the middle. In DNA form, the CDR3 reads TGTGCCAGCGCCTCAGGGTCACAGAGTTTCACAGATACGCAGTATTTT. Translated, it gives CASASGSQSFTDTQYF.

This clone was seen more than once but under ten times. The V call is TRBV19, the J call TRBJ1-5, with 8 bases identical to TRBD1. The CDR3 runs to 14 residues. The germline CDR1 and CDR2 sequences are LNHDA and SQIVND (reference sequence). V dropped 5 bases and J dropped 6; count of bases not matched to a gene: 6. CDR3: CASSAGTGSQPQHF. CDR3 nucleotide sequence: TGTGCCAGTAGTGCCGGGACAGGATCTCAGCCCCAGCATTTT. The full variable domain, in which reference TRBV19 and TRBJ1-5 provide the parts outside the CDR3, is DGGITQSPKYLFRKEGQNVTLSCEQNLNHDAMYWYRQDPGQGLRLIYYSQIVNDFQKGDIAEGYSVSREKKESFPLTVTSAQKNPTAFYLCASSAGTGSQPQHFGDGTRLSIL.

This chain links TRBV18 with TRBJ2-1; 8 nucleotides align to TRBD1. V shed 3 bases and J 5 bases; nucleotides not matched to a gene: 3. The CDR3 is made up of 14 amino acids. CDR1 and CDR2 (germline): KGHSH, LQKENI. The CDR3 sequence: CASSPDRVNNEQFF. The CDR3 DNA follows: TGTGCCAGCTCACCGGACAGGGTGAACAATGAGCAGTTCTTC.

The J gene is TRBJ1-2, the V gene TRBV7-2; TRBD1 matches 8 bases. The trim removed 3 bases at V and 7 bases at J, leaving 1 base unmatched. The germline CDR1 and CDR2 sequences are SGHTA and FQGNSA. The CDR3 extends over 12 amino acids. The CDR3 spells CASSLDRAGYTF. The CDR3 DNA reads TGTGCCAGCAGCTTGGACAGGGCTGGCTACACCTTC.

This chain joins TRBV27 and TRBJ2-2; perhaps TRBD1 as D (7 bases). Germline CDR1 reads MNHEY; CDR2 reads SMNVEV (reference sequence). V was cut by 8 bases and J by 5 bases, with 18 bases left in between. CDR3 length: 15 residues. Here the CDR3 DNA reads TGTGCCAGCCAAAGAGGGGGCGCGGGGACCGGGGAGCTGTTTTTT. This encodes CASQRGGAGTGELFF.

The rearrangement uses TRBV30 and TRBJ2-7, with 10 bases identical to TRBD2. The ends lost 5 bases at V and 0 bases at J; junction bases unmatched: 10. The CDR3 is 16 residues long. Germline CDR1 is GTSNPN and CDR2 is SVGIG (reference sequence). CDR3: CAWGVGLAELSYEQYF. CDR3 bases: TGTGCCTGGGGGGTTGGACTAGCGGAGCTCTCCTACGAGCAGTACTTC. Filled out from reference TRBV30 and TRBJ2-7, the complete variable domain reads SQTIHQWPATLVQPVGSPLSLECTVEGTSNPNLYWYRQAAGRGLQLLFYSVGIGQISSEVPQNLSASRPQDRQFILSSKKLLLSDSGFYLCAWGVGLAELSYEQYFGPGTRLTVT.

The table lists this clone with a count of one. The rearrangement joins TRBV19 to TRBJ1-5; D remains unclear. Looked up from germline, CDR1 is LNHDA and CDR2 is SQIVND (reference sequence). V was clipped by 5 bases and J by 0 bases, with 11 bases between them. There are 15 residues in the CDR3. The CDR3 DNA is TGTGCCAGTAGTTTATCAACCTATAGCAATCAGCCCCAGCATTTT. It yields the protein CASSLSTYSNQPQHF.

The V and J genes are TRBV19 and TRBJ1-1; no definite D call. This CDR3 region has 13 residues. V shed 5 bases and J shed 5 bases, with 12 bases lying between them. CDR1 and CDR2 (germline): LNHDA, SQIVND (reference sequence). The CDR3 region is CASSPDAGTEAFF. CDR3 nucleotide sequence: TGTGCCAGTAGTCCCGACGCGGGGACTGAAGCTTTCTTT.

CDR3 bases: TGTGCCAGCAGCTTAGGGACAGGACCCGCTAACTATGGCTACACCTTC. As protein: CASSLGTGPANYGYTF. The genes are TRBV11-2 and TRBJ1-2; 7 positions match TRBD1. V gave up 1 base and J gave up 0 bases; unmatched junction bases: 5. From germline, CDR1 is SGHAT and CDR2 FQNNGV. This CDR3 spans 16 amino acids.

This clone has more than one count but fewer than ten. This chain uses TRBV5-1 with TRBJ2-3; D is unclear. CDR1 is SGHRS and CDR2 is YFSETQ in the germline V gene. Trimming took 4 bases from V and 2 from J, leaving 5 bases between them. The CDR3 runs 12 residues. The CDR3 loop is CASSPDTDTQYF. CDR3 nucleotides: TGCGCCAGCAGCCCAGACACAGATACGCAGTATTTT.

This chain joins TRBV5-1 and TRBJ1-1, with 7 bases aligning to TRBD1. The CDR3 is 13 amino acids. Trimming cost V 8 bases and J 1 base; bases outside gene matches: 5. Germline V gene sequence: CDR1 SGHRS, CDR2 YFSETQ. CDR3 sequence reads: CASRRTGNTEAFF. CDR3 bases: TGCGCCAGTCGGCGGACAGGGAACACTGAAGCTTTCTTT.

The chain joins TRBV6-5 to TRBJ2-3; TRBD1 matches at 8 bases. The CDR3 totals 15 residues. Germline V gene data show CDR1 as MNHEY and CDR2 as SVGAGI. After removal of 5 bases from V and 6 bases from J, the junction contained 10 bases not matched to a gene. The CDR3: CASSSPLDRGDTQYF. The CDR3 DNA sequence: TGTGCCAGCAGTAGCCCCCTCGACAGGGGTGATACGCAGTATTTT.

The chain employs TRBV28 and TRBJ1-3, with D perhaps matching TRBD1 (5 bases). Germline CDR1 reads MDHEN; CDR2 reads SYDVKM. Trimming pared 6 bases from V and 9 bases from J, leaving 15 bases between. This CDR3 is built from 13 residues. Here the CDR3 DNA reads TGTGCCAGCAGCCTCGGGTGGAGGGGCACCATATATTTT. It yields the protein CASSLGWRGTIYF.

The chain joins TRBV5-1 to TRBJ2-1; 7 bases line up with TRBD2. Germline V gene lookup returns CDR1 SGHRS and CDR2 YFSETQ. CDR3 length: 14 amino acids. The J segment lost 3 bases and the V segment lost 4 bases, leaving 4 bases of the junction unmatched. This CDR3 reads CASSPGEGYNEQFF. For the CDR3, the DNA is TGCGCCAGCAGCCCGGGGGAGGGCTACAATGAGCAGTTCTTC.

The chain links TRBV5-4 to TRBJ1-3; tentatively, D is TRBD1 (5 bases). The CDR3 runs 13 residues. In germline, CDR1 is SGHNT, CDR2 YYREEE (reference sequence). Trimming stripped 4 bases from V and 6 bases from J, with 11 bases between. The CDR3 sequence is CASSRDSSNTIYF. The CDR3 DNA sequence: TGTGCCAGCAGCCGAGACAGTTCAAACACCATATATTTT.

The chain uses TRBV9 and TRBJ1-3, with a weak D call TRBD1 (5 bases). The CDR3 loop spans 15 amino acids. Germline V gene lookup returns CDR1 SGDLS and CDR2 YYNGEE. V was trimmed by 4 bases and J by 2 bases, leaving 13 bases between them. The CDR3 is CASSIDAGTGNTIYF. In DNA form, the CDR3 reads TGTGCCAGCAGCATAGATGCAGGGACTGGAAACACCATATATTTT.

The chain employs TRBV30 and TRBJ1-3; D is possibly TRBD1 (5 bases). The V end was cut by 0 bases, the J end by 4 bases, with 10 bases between. Germline V CDR1 and CDR2: GTSNPN, SVGIG (reference sequence). The CDR3 runs to 14 residues. The CDR3 region has the DNA TGTGCCTGGAGTGTGTACAGGATGGGAAACACCATATATTTT. Its protein is CAWSVYRMGNTIYF.

The gene calls are TRBV6-1 and TRBJ2-7; 12 positions match TRBD2. The germline V gene has CDR1 MNHNS and CDR2 SASEGT. V shed 4 bases and J 4 bases; nucleotides not matched to a gene: 8. This CDR3 comprises 16 residues. The CDR3 loop is CASSALKTSGRYEQYF. The CDR3 DNA is TGTGCCAGCAGTGCCTTGAAGACTAGCGGGAGATACGAGCAGTACTTC.

V is TRBV14 and J is TRBJ2-2; D may be TRBD2 (6 bases). This CDR3 region has 15 residues. V lost 4 bases to trimming and J lost 6 bases, with 15 bases between them. In germline, CDR1 is SGHDN, CDR2 FVKESK. The CDR3 spells CASSPLGGGPGELFF. CDR3 in DNA: TGTGCCAGCAGCCCCCTCGGGGGTGGCCCCGGGGAGCTGTTTTTT. Drawing the rest from reference TRBV14 and TRBJ2-2, the complete variable domain is EAGVTQFPSHSVIEKGQTVTLRCDPISGHDNLYWYRRVMGKEIKFLLHFVKESKQDESGMPNNRFLAERTGGTYSTLKVQPAELEDSGVYFCASSPLGGGPGELFFGEGSRLTVL.

This clone appeared once. The chain employs TRBV19 and TRBJ2-1; 8 bases align to TRBD1. This CDR3 comprises 16 residues. Per the germline V gene, CDR1 is LNHDA and CDR2 is SQIVND (reference sequence). V lost 5 bases, J lost 3 bases, and 9 bases stayed unmatched. The CDR3 spells CASSSTTGAYYNEQFF. The CDR3 DNA is TGTGCCAGTAGTTCCACGACAGGGGCTTACTACAATGAGCAGTTCTTC.

This chain links TRBV4-3 with TRBJ1-1, with TRBD1 matching 7 bases. Losses at the gene ends were 4 bases for V and 0 bases for J; bases not matched to a gene: 8. CDR1 is LGHNA, CDR2 YSLEER, per germline. The CDR3 length is 16 residues. CDR3 residues: CASSPGMGQMNTEAFF. DNA for the CDR3: TGCGCCAGCAGCCCTGGGATGGGACAGATGAACACTGAAGCTTTCTTT.

The genes are TRBV6-6 and TRBJ2-1, with a tentative D call TRBD1 (6 bases). The V gene lost 5 bases and the J gene lost 7 bases, with 18 bases spanning the gap. This CDR3 has 15 amino acids. Germline V CDR1 and CDR2: MNHNY, SVGAGI (reference sequence). The CDR3, as DNA: TGTGCCAGCAGTCCTCCAGGGGTAGGTTGGAATGAGCAGTTCTTC. Translation: CASSPPGVGWNEQFF.

About this clone: The junction and the germline gene differ at one end; a read error may be behind it. V is TRBV19 and J is TRBJ2-7; 15 bases line up with TRBD2. This CDR3 contains 12 residues. Germline CDR1 reads LNHDA; CDR2 reads SQIVND (reference sequence). In DNA form, the CDR3 reads TGTGCCGGGGCGGGACTAGCGGGAGGAGGTGGCTTC. Its translation: CAGAGLAGGGGF. The variable domain in full, with the rest retrieved from reference TRBV19 and TRBJ2-7, is DGGITQSPKYLFRKEGQNVTLSCEQNLNHDAMYWYRQDPGQGLRLIYYSQIVNDFQKGDIAEGYSVSREKKESFPLTVTSAQKNPTAFYLCAGAGLAGGGGFGPGTRLTVT.

This sequence joins TRBV4-3 and TRBJ1-2, with D uncertain. Looked up from germline, CDR1 is LGHNA and CDR2 is YSLEER. This CDR3 comprises 14 residues. V was pared by 0 bases and J by 4 bases, with 9 bases between. In nucleotides, the CDR3 is TGCGCCAGCAGCCAAGATCTGCACAGCTATGGCTACACCTTC. It is translated as CASSQDLHSYGYTF.

The chain joins TRBV5-6 to TRBJ2-7; a weak D match, TRBD1 (6 bases). Germline CDR1 SGHDT, CDR2 YYEEEE. The CDR3 has 15 residues. V was cut by 3 bases and J by 0 bases, with 13 bases left in between. CDR3 in DNA: TGTGCCAGCAGCTCGGTCCGGGACACCTCCTACGAGCAGTACTTC. Translation gives CASSSVRDTSYEQYF.

The chain combines TRBV28 with TRBJ1-5; no reliable D call. CDR1 and CDR2 (germline): MDHEN, SYDVKM. The CDR3 loop spans 14 amino acids. The V gene lost 6 bases and the J gene lost 1 base, with 10 bases spanning the gap. CDR3 residues: CASRTGGSNQPQHF. CDR3 in DNA: TGTGCCAGCAGGACCGGCGGGAGCAATCAGCCCCAGCATTTT.

V gene TRBV30 combines with J gene TRBJ1-5; weak D call: TRBD1 (6 bases). Trimming pared 0 bases from V and 6 bases from J, leaving 12 bases between. Germline CDR1 reads GTSNPN; CDR2 reads SVGIG (reference sequence). The CDR3 has 14 residues. The CDR3 region has the DNA TGTGCCTGGAGTGTAAACCAGGGGTTTCAGCCCCAGCATTTT. It translates to CAWSVNQGFQPQHF.

This clone was recorded once. The rearrangement uses TRBV25-1 and TRBJ2-1; no reliable D call. Germline lookup yields CDR1 MGHDK and CDR2 SYGVNS. Between the trimmed V and J ends, which lost 3 bases and 5 bases, there was a span of 14 bases. The CDR3 contains 15 residues. The CDR3 sequence: CASSEFLGTDNEQFF. The CDR3 coding sequence is TGTGCCAGCAGTGAGTTTTTAGGAACAGACAATGAGCAGTTCTTC.

The gene calls are TRBV4-1 and TRBJ2-5; perhaps TRBD2 as D (5 bases). The V gene's germline CDR1 is MGHRA and CDR2 YSYEKL. Between the trimmed V and J ends, which lost 4 bases and 9 bases, there was a span of 12 bases. This CDR3 has 12 amino acids. The chain's CDR3 is CASSRGSEAQYF. The DNA for the CDR3 is TGCGCCAGCAGCCGTGGTAGCGAGGCCCAGTACTTC.